A selection of T cell receptor beta chains follows, all from one sample in a study of blood T cell repertoires in COVID-19. Assay: immunoSEQ multiplex PCR; the TCRdb copy retains only in-frame clones and omits some. The table lists over 85,000 clones, 70% to 90% of them singletons. The sequencing input was peripheral blood. These receptors were obtained from a middle-aged man with active or convalescent COVID-19. The CDR3 runs from the conserved cysteine through the conserved F or W. Each record gives: V gene, J gene, D gene, clone size, CDR3 protein, CDR3 DNA. A D gene is named only where the DNA matches it firmly. Clone size, where shown, is once, few, many, or a class for clones that have expanded.

v_call: TRBV19
j_call: TRBJ1-4
d_call: .
clone_size: .
cdr3_aa: CASSIQGEKLFF
cdr3_nt: TGTGCCAGTAGTATCCAGGGTGAAAAACTGTTTTTT

v_call: TRBV6-5
j_call: TRBJ1-2
d_call: TRBD1
clone_size: once
cdr3_aa: CASSRDRIYGYTF
cdr3_nt: TGTGCCAGCAGCAGGGACAGAATCTATGGCTACACCTTC

v_call: TRBV7-2
j_call: TRBJ1-2
d_call: .
clone_size: .
cdr3_aa: CASSTRQWGYTF
cdr3_nt: TGTGCCAGCAGCACCAGACAGTGGGGCTACACCTTC

v_call: TRBV6-5
j_call: TRBJ2-5
d_call: .
clone_size: few
cdr3_aa: CASSYSHFRDSKTQYF
cdr3_nt: TGTGCCAGCAGTTACTCGCACTTCCGGGACTCAAAGACCCAGTACTTC

v_call: TRBV6-2/TRBV6-3
j_call: TRBJ2-7
d_call: TRBD1
clone_size: .
cdr3_aa: CASSTRSGTGAYEQYF
cdr3_nt: TGTGCCAGCAGCACCAGATCCGGGACAGGGGCCTACGAGCAGTACTTC

v_call: TRBV19
j_call: TRBJ1-5
d_call: .
clone_size: many
cdr3_aa: CASSISFGGLQPQHF
cdr3_nt: TGTGCCAGTAGTATATCCTTCGGGGGGCTTCAGCCCCAGCATTTT

v_call: TRBV5-4
j_call: TRBJ1-1
d_call: .
clone_size: .
cdr3_aa: CASSTASMNTEAFF
cdr3_nt: TGTGCCAGCAGTACCGCAAGCATGAACACTGAAGCTTTCTTT

v_call: TRBV29-1
j_call: TRBJ1-2
d_call: TRBD1
clone_size: .
cdr3_aa: CSGWTGDGYTF
cdr3_nt: TGCAGCGGTTGGACAGGGGATGGCTACACCTTC

v_call: TRBV19
j_call: TRBJ1-4
d_call: TRBD1
clone_size: .
cdr3_aa: CASRTGLATNEKLFF
cdr3_nt: TGTGCCAGCCGGACAGGGCTCGCAACTAATGAAAAACTGTTTTTT

v_call: TRBV9
j_call: TRBJ2-3
d_call: .
clone_size: .
cdr3_aa: CASSVVSGSRGPPAGDTQYF
cdr3_nt: TGTGCCAGCAGCGTAGTTTCCGGATCGCGGGGGCCTCCCGCCGGGGATACGCAGTATTTT

v_call: TRBV7-6
j_call: TRBJ1-2
d_call: .
clone_size: .
cdr3_aa: CATKAEDPLNYGYTF
cdr3_nt: TGTGCCACCAAGGCAGAGGATCCACTTAACTATGGCTACACCTTC

v_call: TRBV9
j_call: TRBJ2-3
d_call: TRBD1
clone_size: .
cdr3_aa: CASSASRGTDTQYF
cdr3_nt: TGTGCCAGCAGCGCTAGCAGGGGGACAGATACGCAGTATTTT

v_call: TRBV7-9
j_call: TRBJ2-7
d_call: .
clone_size: .
cdr3_aa: CASSLVEGTEQYF
cdr3_nt: TGTGCCAGCAGCTTAGTAGAGGGAACCGAGCAGTACTTC

v_call: TRBV23-1
j_call: TRBJ2-2
d_call: .
clone_size: .
cdr3_aa: CASSQSRGPGELFF
cdr3_nt: TGCGCCAGCAGTCAATCCAGGGGTCCCGGGGAGCTGTTTTTT

v_call: TRBV5-1
j_call: TRBJ2-2
d_call: TRBD2
clone_size: .
cdr3_aa: CASSRGTSGGPNTGELFF
cdr3_nt: TGCGCCAGCAGCCGTGGGACTAGCGGGGGGCCGAACACCGGGGAGCTGTTTTTT

v_call: TRBV10-3
j_call: TRBJ2-7
d_call: TRBD1
clone_size: .
cdr3_aa: CAISGGQVNEQYF
cdr3_nt: TGTGCCATCAGTGGGGGACAGGTAAACGAGCAGTACTTC

v_call: TRBV30
j_call: TRBJ1-6
d_call: TRBD1
clone_size: .
cdr3_aa: CAWNFRQTGAFTYNSPLHF
cdr3_nt: TGTGCCTGGAATTTTCGTCAGACAGGGGCCTTCACCTATAATTCACCCCTCCACTTT

v_call: TRBV13
j_call: TRBJ2-2
d_call: TRBD1
clone_size: .
cdr3_aa: CASSFRDRGGTGELFF
cdr3_nt: TGTGCCAGCAGCTTCCGGGACAGGGGGGGCACCGGGGAGCTGTTTTTT

v_call: TRBV19
j_call: TRBJ1-2
d_call: .
clone_size: .
cdr3_aa: CASSTRQENYGYTF
cdr3_nt: TGTGCCAGTAGTACTCGACAGGAAAACTATGGCTACACCTTC

v_call: TRBV19
j_call: TRBJ1-5
d_call: .
clone_size: .
cdr3_aa: CASSAGNSNQPQHF
cdr3_nt: TGTGCCAGTAGTGCGGGTAATAGCAATCAGCCCCAGCATTTT

v_call: TRBV7-9
j_call: TRBJ2-5
d_call: TRBD1
clone_size: .
cdr3_aa: CASSLVATGRETQYF
cdr3_nt: TGTGCCAGCAGCTTAGTGGCGACAGGGCGGGAGACCCAGTACTTC

v_call: TRBV11-2
j_call: TRBJ2-7
d_call: TRBD2
clone_size: .
cdr3_aa: CASSPPAAGGIYEQYF
cdr3_nt: TGTGCCAGCAGCCCCCCCGCAGCGGGGGGCATCTACGAGCAGTACTTC

v_call: TRBV10-3
j_call: TRBJ2-6
d_call: .
clone_size: .
cdr3_aa: CAISESKGVGANVLTF
cdr3_nt: TGTGCCATCAGTGAGTCGAAAGGGGTTGGGGCCAACGTCCTGACTTTC

v_call: TRBV7-8
j_call: TRBJ2-7
d_call: TRBD2
clone_size: .
cdr3_aa: CASSLPGGIYEQYF
cdr3_nt: TGTGCCAGCAGCTTACCGGGGGGGATCTACGAGCAGTACTTC

v_call: TRBV6-5
j_call: TRBJ2-7
d_call: TRBD1
clone_size: .
cdr3_aa: CASRIDRGNEQYF
cdr3_nt: TGTGCCAGCAGAATTGACAGGGGAAACGAGCAGTACTTC

v_call: TRBV7-6
j_call: TRBJ2-1
d_call: .
clone_size: .
cdr3_aa: CASSGGANNEQFF
cdr3_nt: TGTGCCAGCAGCGGGGGGGCTAACAATGAGCAGTTCTTC

v_call: TRBV7-9
j_call: TRBJ2-7
d_call: .
clone_size: .
cdr3_aa: CASSLWVDSYEQYF
cdr3_nt: TGTGCCAGCAGCTTATGGGTCGACAGCTACGAGCAGTACTTC

v_call: TRBV12-3/TRBV12-4
j_call: TRBJ1-2
d_call: TRBD1
clone_size: .
cdr3_aa: CASSYRGQSGYTF
cdr3_nt: TGTGCCAGCAGCTACAGGGGGCAAAGTGGCTACACCTTC

v_call: TRBV29-1
j_call: TRBJ2-3
d_call: .
clone_size: .
cdr3_aa: CSAHGGNTQYF
cdr3_nt: TGCAGCGCCCACGGGGGAAATACGCAGTATTTT

v_call: TRBV9
j_call: TRBJ1-3
d_call: .
clone_size: .
cdr3_aa: CASSKEDSSGNTIYF
cdr3_nt: TGTGCCAGCAGCAAGGAGGACAGCTCTGGAAACACCATATATTTT

v_call: TRBV6-5
j_call: TRBJ1-2
d_call: .
clone_size: .
cdr3_aa: CASAPTGRFYGYTF
cdr3_nt: TGTGCCAGCGCCCCTACTGGCAGGTTCTATGGCTACACCTTC

v_call: TRBV4-2
j_call: TRBJ1-5
d_call: .
clone_size: .
cdr3_aa: CASSQERASNQPQHF
cdr3_nt: TGTGCCAGCAGCCAAGAGAGGGCTAGCAATCAGCCCCAGCATTTT

v_call: TRBV3-1/TRBV3-2
j_call: TRBJ1-1
d_call: .
clone_size: .
cdr3_aa: CASSSLTENTEAFF
cdr3_nt: TGTGCCAGCAGCTCCCTTACAGAGAACACTGAAGCTTTCTTT

v_call: TRBV19
j_call: TRBJ1-5
d_call: .
clone_size: .
cdr3_aa: CAIGVEQPQHF
cdr3_nt: TGTGCCATAGGGGTAGAGCAGCCCCAGCATTTT

v_call: TRBV30
j_call: TRBJ1-2
d_call: .
clone_size: .
cdr3_aa: CAFRLGGVLFITF
cdr3_nt: TGTGCTTTTCGGTTAGGCGGCGTTCTTTTCATCACCTTC

v_call: TRBV7-3
j_call: TRBJ2-5
d_call: TRBD2
clone_size: .
cdr3_aa: CASSLERGETQYF
cdr3_nt: TGTGCCAGCAGCTTAGAGCGGGGAGAGACCCAGTACTTC

v_call: TRBV3-1/TRBV3-2
j_call: TRBJ1-1
d_call: .
clone_size: .
cdr3_aa: CASSGTGSGTEAFF
cdr3_nt: TGTGCCAGCAGCGGTACAGGGTCCGGCACTGAAGCTTTCTTT

v_call: TRBV28
j_call: TRBJ1-1
d_call: TRBD1
clone_size: .
cdr3_aa: CASSAGTVYGAFF
cdr3_nt: TGTGCCAGCAGTGCAGGGACAGTTTACGGAGCTTTCTTT

v_call: TRBV5-6
j_call: TRBJ2-5
d_call: TRBD1
clone_size: .
cdr3_aa: CASSLWGQGVLETQYF
cdr3_nt: TGTGCCAGCAGCTTGTGGGGACAGGGGGTATTAGAGACCCAGTACTTC

v_call: TRBV19
j_call: TRBJ1-3
d_call: .
clone_size: .
cdr3_aa: CATWGETGNTIYF
cdr3_nt: TGTGCCACCTGGGGGGAAACTGGAAACACCATATATTTT

v_call: TRBV24-1
j_call: TRBJ2-1
d_call: .
clone_size: .
cdr3_aa: CATSDIQGDEQFF
cdr3_nt: TGTGCCACCAGCGACATACAGGGAGATGAGCAGTTCTTC

v_call: TRBV5-1
j_call: TRBJ1-4
d_call: .
clone_size: .
cdr3_aa: CASSFSGTNEKLFF
cdr3_nt: TGCGCCAGCAGCTTCTCCGGAACTAATGAAAAACTGTTTTTT

v_call: TRBV6-5
j_call: TRBJ1-1
d_call: .
clone_size: .
cdr3_aa: CATSGKMNTEAFF
cdr3_nt: TGTGCCACATCGGGGAAGATGAACACTGAAGCTTTCTTT

v_call: TRBV7-3
j_call: TRBJ1-2
d_call: TRBD1
clone_size: .
cdr3_aa: CASSLEQGLKTF
cdr3_nt: TGTGCCAGCAGCCTAGAACAGGGGTTGAAGACCTTC

v_call: TRBV2
j_call: TRBJ2-7
d_call: TRBD2
clone_size: .
cdr3_aa: CASTTSGGSYEQYF
cdr3_nt: TGTGCCAGCACCACTAGCGGGGGCTCCTACGAGCAGTACTTC